The clone carrying this T cell receptor beta chain appeared many times. Its target is not known. Clinical symptoms, serum thyroxine, TRAb, thyroid ultrasound and orbital computed tomography were relied on for diagnosis. RNA transcripts yielded amplified TCR beta CDR3 regions. Scientists carried out first-round RT-PCR using HTBI primers and then a second-round multiplex PCR. TCRdb fed the multiplex PCR reads into MiXCR, producing one record per CDR3 protein. There are roughly 170,000 distinct CDR3 sequences in the sample; 35% to 45% occur only once, and about 8.2% lies in the top ten. The sample originates from a study of Graves' ophthalmopathy and Graves' hyperthyroidism. The V end was cut by 5 bases, the J end by 5 bases, with 5 bases between. Per the germline V gene, CDR1 is KGHDR and CDR2 is SFDVKD. The CDR3 covers 11 residues. Findings of the study overall: At around 70% sensitivity and about 72% specificity, the model predicted progression of the ophthalmopathy.

The chain has TRBV24-1 and TRBJ2-5, with D unclear. Sequenced sample: peripheral blood. The clonotype originates from a man aged 30 to 45 with Graves' ophthalmopathy. The CDR3 bases are TGTGCCACCAGTGTGGAGGAGACCCAGTACTTC. Protein: CATSVEETQYF.